The 10 T cell receptor beta chains listed next were all sequenced from one sample in a study of blood T cell repertoires in COVID-19 (TCRdb year 2020). The method was the immunoSEQ multiplex PCR assay. TCRdb carries this immuneACCESS record with in-frame sequences only. Its versions omit some clonotypes, under half of them owing to an unresolved V gene in the studies checked, with the rest unexplained. Within this sample are 180,000 or so clones, with 75% to 90% of them counted one time only. The ten biggest clones cover approximately 8% of the sample. Sequencing used peripheral blood. The source of these receptors is an older woman with acute or convalescent COVID-19.

This rearrangement joins TRBV10-2 to TRBJ2-1, with 9 nucleotides matching TRBD1. V lost 6 bases to trimming and J lost 8 bases; unmatched junction nucleotides: 8. This CDR3 comprises 14 residues. CDR1 and CDR2 (germline): WSHSY, SAAADI. The CDR3 coding sequence is TGCGCCAGCAGGAGGACAGGGGAGCGTGATGAGCAGTTCTTC. Its translation: CASRRTGERDEQFF.

V usage is TRBV19 and J usage is TRBJ2-1, with 11 bases fitting TRBD1. Germline assignment: CDR1 LNHDA and CDR2 SQIVND (reference sequence). The CDR3 loop spans 16 amino acids. The trim removed 6 bases at V and 8 bases at J, leaving 12 bases unmatched. The CDR3 loop reads CASRPRGGTGGHEQFF. CDR3 nucleotide sequence: TGTGCCAGTAGGCCCCGGGGGGGGACAGGGGGGCATGAGCAGTTCTTC.

V is TRBV29-1 and J is TRBJ2-1; perhaps TRBD2 as D (6 bases). This CDR3 is 12 amino acids long. Trimming pared 8 bases from V and 7 bases from J, leaving 15 bases between. The germline gives CDR1 SQVTM, CDR2 ANQGSEA. The CDR3, as DNA: TGCAGCTTCGGAGGGACGAGAAATGAGCAGTTCTTC. This codes for CSFGGTRNEQFF.

This clone was picked up many times. The V and J genes are TRBV7-9 and TRBJ2-7; TRBD2 matches 9 bases. The ends lost 5 bases at V and 8 bases at J; junction bases unmatched: 7. The CDR3 consists of 13 residues. Germline V gene sequence: CDR1 SEHNR, CDR2 FQNEAQ (reference sequence). The CDR3 region is CASSPAGTSKQYV. The CDR3 nucleotides read TGTGCCAGCAGCCCGGCAGGGACTAGCAAGCAGTACGTC.

This chain uses TRBV9 with TRBJ2-5, with D unresolved. Trimming took off 0 bases at V and 0 bases at J, with 9 bases between the two ends. There are 15 residues in the CDR3. CDR1 and CDR2 (germline): SGDLS, YYNGEE. The DNA of the CDR3 is TGTGCCAGCAGCGTAGCCGGTACTCACCAAGAGACCCAGTACTTC. This gives the protein CASSVAGTHQETQYF.

This rearrangement joins TRBV7-2 to TRBJ1-6; no clear D gene. The CDR3 consists of 13 residues. Trimming pared 3 bases from V and 8 bases from J, leaving 8 bases between. Germline assignment: CDR1 SGHTA and CDR2 FQGNSA. The CDR3 spells CASSFTADSPLHF. The CDR3 region has the DNA TGTGCCAGCAGCTTTACGGCGGATTCACCCCTCCACTTT.

With regard to this clone: One end of the junction does not line up with germline, which may come from a read error. The genes are TRBV6-6 and TRBJ1-1; D might be TRBD1 (6 bases). CDR1 and CDR2 from the germline V gene are MNHNY and SVGAGI (reference sequence). The CDR3 has 16 residues. The CDR3 bases are TGTGCCAGCACCCCTCCCGGACAGACCTTGAAGACTGAAGCTTTCTTT. Encoded protein: CASTPPGQTLKTEAFF.

The chain links TRBV15 to TRBJ2-1; 10 bases are a match to TRBD2. The CDR3 covers 13 residues. Germline values: CDR1 LNHNV, CDR2 YYDKDF (reference sequence). The V gene end was trimmed by 3 bases and the J gene end by 13 bases; junction bases not matched to a gene: 6. CDR3 protein: CATSSVSSGRQFF. The CDR3 coding sequence is TGTGCCACCAGCAGCGTTTCTAGCGGGAGACAGTTCTTC.

The rearrangement links TRBV19 to TRBJ1-4; TRBD1 might be the D (6 bases). The CDR3 runs to 14 residues. CDR1 LNHDA and CDR2 SQIVND come from the germline V gene (reference sequence). With 3 bases removed from V and 8 bases from J, the gap between germline ends came to 13 bases. CDR3 in amino acids: CASSMAGAREKLFF. For the CDR3, the DNA is TGTGCCAGTAGTATGGCGGGGGCGCGAGAAAAACTGTTTTTT.

The chain recombines TRBV2 with TRBJ2-1; 10 bases line up with TRBD2. After removal of 6 bases from V and 9 bases from J, the junction contained 11 bases not matched to a gene. Looked up from germline, CDR1 is SNHLY and CDR2 is FYNNEI. This CDR3 is 15 amino acids long. CDR3 sequence (DNA): TGTGCCAGCAGGCCCAGCGGGAGGGCCTCGGTTGAGCAGTTCTTC. Amino acids: CASRPSGRASVEQFF.